This is a list of T cell receptor beta chains from one sample in a study of tumor-infiltrating lymphocytes in primary liver carcinoma. From the multiplex PCR reads, TCRdb called clonotypes with MiXCR, one entry per CDR3 protein. The sample holds approximately 120,000 distinct CDR3 sequences, 55% to 75% seen once. The sequenced sample was liver tumor tissue from sampling region 3. The receptors were sampled from a woman in her sixties or seventies with primary liver carcinoma and hepatitis B virus infection. Each CDR3 is given with its conserved first and last residue. The order of the fields is CDR3 protein, CDR3 DNA, clone size, V gene, J gene, D gene. A D gene is named only where the DNA matches it firmly. Rows give clone size only sometimes, using once, few, many, or a class for an expanded clone.

CASSMASRRNTGELFF	TGTGCCAGCAGTATGGCTAGCAGGAGGAACACCGGGGAGCTGTTTTTT	.	TRBV28	TRBJ2-2	.
CTSSWRGSAGGMGEQFF	TGTACCAGCAGCTGGAGGGGTTCAGCGGGAGGAATGGGTGAGCAGTTCTTC	.	TRBV11-2	TRBJ2-1	TRBD2
CASNASNRDGYTF	TGTGCCAGCAATGCATCCAACAGGGATGGCTACACCTTC	once	TRBV11-2	TRBJ1-2	.
CDKTQGGGYTF	TGTGACAAAACACAGGGAGGCGGCTACACCTTC	.	TRBV11-2	TRBJ1-2	.
CASSPAGETQYF	TGCGCCAGCAGCCCAGCGGGAGAGACCCAGTACTTC	.	TRBV5-1	TRBJ2-5	.
CASSVRTGLYNEQFF	TGTGCCAGCAGCGTCCGGACAGGGTTGTACAATGAGCAGTTCTTC	many	TRBV7-9	TRBJ2-1	TRBD1
CSVVSGQLNTEALF	TGCAGCGTTGTGTCGGGACAACTGAACACTGAAGCTCTCTTT	.	TRBV29-1	TRBJ1-1	.
CASSFPGLLNTEAFF	TGTGCCAGCAGCTTTCCAGGCCTCTTGAACACTGAAGCTTTCTTT	.	TRBV7-9	TRBJ1-1	.
CASSPPWRGGGTEAFF	TGTGCCAGCAGCCCACCCTGGAGGGGTGGGGGCACTGAAGCTTTCTTT	many	TRBV6-5	TRBJ1-1	.
CASSSRNPTTDTQYF	TGTGCCAGCAGTTCGAGAAACCCGACCACAGATACGCAGTATTTT	.	TRBV28	TRBJ2-3	.